A single sample gave rise to the 31 T cell receptor beta chains below, sequenced in a study of T cell changes during pregnancy in multiple sclerosis. The method was immunoSEQ multiplex PCR; TCRdb's version includes in-frame clones alone and lacks a portion of them. Found here are 40,000 to 60,000 clones, over 80% of them singletons; the top ten hold around 0.74%. Sequencing used CD4+ T cells from peripheral blood mononuclear cells, obtained in the third trimester of pregnancy. Source of these receptors: a female donor with multiple sclerosis, enrolled in a pregnancy study.

CDR3 loop: CASSAPGLFTTDTQYF. In nucleotides, the CDR3 is TGTGCCAGCAGCGCCCCTGGACTGTTCACCACAGATACGCAGTATTTT. J is TRBJ2-3 and V is TRBV7-9, with D tentatively TRBD2 (5 bases). V was cut by 5 bases and J by 2 bases, with 17 bases left in between. The CDR3 is 16 amino acids. Germline lookup yields CDR1 SEHNR and CDR2 FQNEAQ (reference sequence).

This clone was detected a few times. The rearrangement uses TRBV30 and TRBJ1-2; a weak D match, TRBD1 (5 bases). V was pared by 4 bases and J by 6 bases, with 18 bases between. This CDR3 region has 14 residues. CDR1 and CDR2 from the germline V gene are GTSNPN and SVGIG (reference sequence). CDR3 in DNA: TGTGCCTGGAAGTGGGGGAGGGGAATGGATGGCTACACCTTC. Amino acids: CAWKWGRGMDGYTF. Filled out from reference TRBV30 and TRBJ1-2, the complete variable domain reads SQTIHQWPATLVQPVGSPLSLECTVEGTSNPNLYWYRQAAGRGLQLLFYSVGIGQISSEVPQNLSASRPQDRQFILSSKKLLLSDSGFYLCAWKWGRGMDGYTFGSGTRLTVV.

The chain is built from TRBV27 and TRBJ1-4; TRBD1 is a possible D gene (6 bases). Germline V gene lookup returns CDR1 MNHEY and CDR2 SMNVEV (reference sequence). The CDR3 spans 15 residues. V dropped 5 bases and J dropped 5 bases, with 15 bases sitting between them. The CDR3 loop reads CASSRSGVLNEKLFF. For the CDR3, the DNA is TGTGCCAGCAGTCGATCAGGGGTCCTAAATGAAAAACTGTTTTTT.

The rearrangement joins TRBV15 to TRBJ1-1; no clear D gene. Germline values: CDR1 LNHNV, CDR2 YYDKDF (reference sequence). The V end lost 2 bases, the J end lost 0 bases, and 10 bases lay between the germline ends. The CDR3 contains 15 residues. The CDR3: CATSRPTGMNTEAFF. In DNA form, the CDR3 reads TGTGCCACCAGCAGACCGACCGGGATGAACACTGAAGCTTTCTTT.

The rearrangement joins TRBV7-2 to TRBJ2-2, with 14 bases identical to TRBD2. CDR1 and CDR2 from the germline V gene are SGHTA and FQGNSA. The CDR3 loop spans 19 amino acids. V lost 4 bases and J lost 4; bases outside the gene matches: 11. Written as DNA, the CDR3 is TGTGCCAGCAGCTCCCCCGGGAGACTAGCGGGGGGGCGCACCGGGGAGCTGTTTTTT. Translation: CASSSPGRLAGGRTGELFF.

The chain joins TRBV11-2 to TRBJ2-7; unclear D gene. The CDR3 spans 11 residues. The V gene lost 3 bases and the J gene lost 6 bases, with 6 bases spanning the gap. CDR1 is SGHAT, CDR2 FQNNGV, per germline. CDR3 DNA sequence: TGTGCCAGCAGCTTCGTCGGCGAGCAGTACTTC. This codes for CASSFVGEQYF.

The chain employs TRBV5-1 and TRBJ2-5; 8 bases are shared with TRBD1. The germline CDR1 and CDR2 sequences are SGHRS and YFSETQ. With 4 bases clipped from V and 2 bases from J, the junction kept 7 bases outside the gene matches. The CDR3 is made up of 15 amino acids. The CDR3 loop is CASSPGTGGQETQYF. CDR3 DNA: TGCGCCAGCAGCCCGGGGACAGGAGGTCAAGAGACCCAGTACTTC.

This chain's CDR3 is CASSPLGSGGNPYEQYF. The CDR3 DNA reads as TGTGCCAGCAGCCCTCTGGGTAGCGGGGGAAATCCCTACGAGCAGTACTTC. The chain couples TRBV5-6 to TRBJ2-7, with 9 bases fitting TRBD2. The CDR3 covers 17 residues. J gave up 2 bases and V 4 bases, and 13 bases lay outside the gene matches. Germline values: CDR1 SGHDT, CDR2 YYEEEE.

This chain connects TRBV5-4 to TRBJ2-7, with 9 positions matching TRBD1. The CDR3 contains 14 residues. Germline V lookup: CDR1 SGHNT, CDR2 YYREEE (reference sequence). The ends lost 4 bases at V and 6 bases at J; junction bases unmatched: 8. As DNA, the CDR3 is TGTGCCAGCAGCCTAAACAGGGGGCGCGGCGAGCAGTACTTC. This codes for CASSLNRGRGEQYF.

DNA for the CDR3: TGTGCCAGCAGCTTAGTTACTGGAGGCACCGGGGAGCTGTTTTTT. This translates into CASSLVTGGTGELFF. V is TRBV11-2 and J is TRBJ2-2; a weak D match, TRBD2 (5 bases). The V gene lost 1 base and the J gene lost 4 bases, with 10 bases spanning the gap. Germline V gene lookup returns CDR1 SGHAT and CDR2 FQNNGV. The CDR3 consists of 15 residues.

The rearrangement uses TRBV27 and TRBJ1-2, with D unclear. Germline V CDR1 and CDR2: MNHEY, SMNVEV (reference sequence). The CDR3 loop spans 14 amino acids. Trimming removed 10 bases from V and 0 bases from J, with 15 bases in between. CDR3 sequence reads: CATRAGRANYGYTF. Written as DNA, the CDR3 is TGTGCCACCCGGGCCGGGCGGGCTAACTATGGCTACACCTTC.

V is TRBV19 and J is TRBJ2-3; 7 nucleotides align to TRBD1. The CDR3 spans 14 residues. Germline V lookup: CDR1 LNHDA, CDR2 SQIVND (reference sequence). V dropped 5 bases and J dropped 6; count of bases not matched to a gene: 8. CDR3 loop: CASSPREGADTQYF. The CDR3 DNA reads as TGTGCCAGTAGTCCGCGCGAGGGGGCGGATACGCAGTATTTT.

The gene calls are TRBV4-1 and TRBJ2-4, with D maybe TRBD1 (5 bases). The germline CDR1 and CDR2 sequences are MGHRA and YSYEKL. Between the trimmed V and J ends, which lost 0 bases and 8 bases, there was a span of 14 bases. The CDR3 contains 15 residues. This CDR3 is CASSQDGQGRDIQYF. In nucleotides, the CDR3 is TGCGCCAGCAGCCAAGACGGGCAGGGTAGGGACATTCAGTACTTC.

The V and J genes are TRBV5-4 and TRBJ1-2; TRBD1 aligns across 9 bases. The trim removed 4 bases at V and 8 bases at J, leaving 12 bases unmatched. Germline V CDR1 and CDR2: SGHNT, YYREEE (reference sequence). This CDR3 comprises 15 residues. The CDR3 DNA is TGTGCCAGCAGCCCGAGGGACAGGGCCACGGAGGGCTACACCTTC. Translation: CASSPRDRATEGYTF.

CDR3 DNA: TGTGCCAGCAGCTTTAGGCAGGGTGGCACTGAAGCTTTCTTT. It encodes CASSFRQGGTEAFF. The chain couples TRBV5-6 to TRBJ1-1, with a possible D match to TRBD1 (5 bases). From germline, CDR1 is SGHDT and CDR2 YYEEEE. The CDR3 runs to 14 residues. V gave up 2 bases and J gave up 4 bases, with 12 bases separating them.

The chain links TRBV7-9 to TRBJ2-5; 8 positions agree with TRBD1. From germline, CDR1 is SEHNR and CDR2 FQNEAQ (reference sequence). V trimming: 5 bases; J trimming: 7 bases; junction bases outside the gene matches: 12. The CDR3 has 15 amino acids. The DNA for the CDR3 is TGTGCCAGCAGCACCGGGACAGGAAGGGTGCTGACCCAGTACTTC. This encodes CASSTGTGRVLTQYF.

The rearrangement uses TRBV5-5 and TRBJ2-7, with 10 bases fitting TRBD2. Per the germline V gene, CDR1 is SGHKS and CDR2 is YYEKEE (reference sequence). After removal of 1 base from V and 3 bases from J, the junction contained 7 bases not matched to a gene. The CDR3 sequence is 16 residues long. CDR3 DNA: TGTGCCAGCAGCTTGCGCGATAGCGGGGGGTTCTACGAGCAGTACTTC. Translation: CASSLRDSGGFYEQYF. Complete variable domain (other parts from reference TRBV5-5 and TRBJ2-7): DAGVTQSPTHLIKTRGQQVTLRCSPISGHKSVSWYQQVLGQGPQFIFQYYEKEERGRGNFPDRFSARQFPNYSSELNVNALLLGDSALYLCASSLRDSGGFYEQYFGPGTRLTVT.

This clone showed up just once. The chain has TRBV9 and TRBJ1-1, with D tentatively TRBD1 (5 bases). This CDR3 has 15 amino acids. Trimming took 4 bases from V and 1 from J, leaving 14 bases between them. Germline CDR1 reads SGDLS; CDR2 reads YYNGEE. The DNA for the CDR3 is TGTGCCAGCAGCACTCAGGGTATCGGGAACACTGAAGCTTTCTTT. Translating gives CASSTQGIGNTEAFF.

The rearrangement joins TRBV5-5 to TRBJ1-5, with TRBD1 identical over 7 bases. The V segment lost 5 bases and the J segment 7 bases; nucleotides outside the gene matches: 9. Germline lookup yields CDR1 SGHKS and CDR2 YYEKEE (reference sequence). This CDR3 is 14 amino acids long. CDR3 sequence (DNA): TGTGCCAGCAGTCGGGACAGCGCGTGGCAGCCCCAGCATTTT. It translates to CASSRDSAWQPQHF. Full variable domain (missing parts from reference TRBV5-5 and TRBJ1-5): DAGVTQSPTHLIKTRGQQVTLRCSPISGHKSVSWYQQVLGQGPQFIFQYYEKEERGRGNFPDRFSARQFPNYSSELNVNALLLGDSALYLCASSRDSAWQPQHFGDGTRLSIL.

The rearrangement uses TRBV9 and TRBJ2-3, with 9 bases identical to TRBD2. Per germline, CDR1 SGDLS and CDR2 YYNGEE. The J segment lost 6 bases and the V segment lost 0 bases, leaving 8 bases of the junction unmatched. This CDR3 contains 16 residues. The CDR3 region is CASSVGMGTSLDTQYF. As DNA, the CDR3 is TGTGCCAGCAGCGTAGGTATGGGGACTAGCTTGGATACGCAGTATTTT. Variable domain in full (rest from reference TRBV9 and TRBJ2-3): DSGVTQTPKHLITATGQRVTLRCSPRSGDLSVYWYQQSLDQGLQFLIQYYNGEERAKGNILERFSAQQFPDLHSELNLSSLELGDSALYFCASSVGMGTSLDTQYFGPGTRLTVL.

The chain links TRBV30 to TRBJ1-2; 7 bases are shared with TRBD1. After removal of 5 bases from V and 9 bases from J, the junction contained 15 bases not matched to a gene. This CDR3 is built from 14 residues. Germline V gene sequence: CDR1 GTSNPN, CDR2 SVGIG (reference sequence). The CDR3 bases are TGTGCCTGGTCAGGGGGGCTCGGCCCTACTCGCTACACCTTC. It yields the protein CAWSGGLGPTRYTF. Full variable domain (missing parts from reference TRBV30 and TRBJ1-2): SQTIHQWPATLVQPVGSPLSLECTVEGTSNPNLYWYRQAAGRGLQLLFYSVGIGQISSEVPQNLSASRPQDRQFILSSKKLLLSDSGFYLCAWSGGLGPTRYTFGSGTRLTVV.

The V gene is TRBV7-3, the J gene TRBJ2-1, with 11 bases lining up with TRBD2. The CDR3 is 16 amino acids. V shed 5 bases, J shed 3 bases, and the junction held 6 bases outside the gene matches. The germline gives CDR1 SGHTA, CDR2 FQGTGA. The CDR3 region has the DNA TGTGCCAGCAGCCCGGGACTAGCGGAGATCTACAATGAGCAGTTCTTC. Encoded protein: CASSPGLAEIYNEQFF.

The V and J genes are TRBV7-2 and TRBJ2-7, with 7 bases that match TRBD1. Looked up from germline, CDR1 is SGHTA and CDR2 is FQGNSA. With 3 bases clipped from V and 4 bases from J, the junction kept 9 bases outside the gene matches. The CDR3 is 15 amino acids. In DNA, the CDR3 is TGTGCCAGCAGCTTGGGGTCGGGACAGTCTTACGAGCAGTACTTC. Amino acids: CASSLGSGQSYEQYF.

J is TRBJ2-2 and V is TRBV9; TRBD1 is a possible D gene (7 bases). Trimming took 3 bases from V and 2 from J, leaving 14 bases between them. The CDR3 totals 16 residues. Germline-derived CDR1 and CDR2 are SGDLS and YYNGEE. This CDR3 reads CASSEGAGLNTGELFF. As DNA, the CDR3 is TGTGCCAGCAGCGAGGGGGCGGGGCTAAACACCGGGGAGCTGTTTTTT.

This clone has just one count. This chain links TRBV6-5 with TRBJ1-1, with D tentatively TRBD1 (5 bases). This CDR3 contains 13 residues. Germline V gene data show CDR1 as MNHEY and CDR2 as SVGAGI. V lost 8 bases and J lost 5, with 15 bases in between. CDR3 residues: CASVRGGKTEAFF. The CDR3, as DNA: TGTGCCAGCGTACGGGGGGGGAAAACTGAAGCTTTCTTT.

CDR3 in DNA: TGCGCCAGCAGCCCCCAGGGTCCCTACACTGAAGCTTTCTTT. This gives the protein CASSPQGPYTEAFF. The chain has TRBV4-1 and TRBJ1-1; D is perhaps TRBD1 (5 bases). The CDR3 runs 14 residues. Germline values: CDR1 MGHRA, CDR2 YSYEKL. Trimming removed 4 bases from V and 3 bases from J, with 12 bases in between.

The V gene is TRBV29-1, the J gene TRBJ2-3; D is uncertain. CDR3 length: 12 amino acids. CDR1 and CDR2 from the germline V gene are SQVTM and ANQGSEA. V gave up 5 bases and J gave up 0 bases, with 6 bases separating them. The CDR3 DNA is TGCAGCGTTACTACTAGCACAGATACGCAGTATTTT. Translation: CSVTTSTDTQYF.

The chain recombines TRBV7-8 with TRBJ1-2; no firm D call. Trimming left V 1 base short and J 7 bases short, with 13 bases between. CDR1 is SGHVS, CDR2 FQNEAQ, per germline. The CDR3 has 14 residues. The CDR3 nucleotides are TGTGCCAGCAGCTTAGGGAATCCGACATTTGGCTACACCTTC. Its protein product is CASSLGNPTFGYTF.

The chain uses TRBV29-1 and TRBJ1-2, with D unresolved. The CDR3 is made up of 11 amino acids. V lost 4 bases and J lost 2, with 5 bases in between. Germline CDR1 reads SQVTM; CDR2 reads ANQGSEA. CDR3 protein: CSVARNYGYTF. CDR3 sequence (DNA): TGCAGCGTTGCGCGGAACTATGGCTACACCTTC.

The CDR3 sequence: CAHYEQYF. As DNA, the CDR3 is TGTGCCCACTACGAGCAGTACTTC. This sequence joins TRBV3-1 (or the pseudogene TRBV3-2) and TRBJ2-7; unclear D gene. Germline CDR1 LGHDT, CDR2 YNNKEL (reference sequence). The CDR3 loop spans 8 amino acids. V lost 11 bases and J 3 bases, leaving 2 bases between the germline ends.

J is TRBJ2-5 and V is TRBV18; a weak D match, TRBD2 (6 bases). This CDR3 region has 14 residues. The germline V gene has CDR1 KGHSH and CDR2 LQKENI. The V end lost 6 bases, the J end lost 2 bases, and 13 bases lay between the germline ends. CDR3 amino acids: CASSPTEGQETQYF. The CDR3 bases are TGTGCCAGCTCGCCGACGGAGGGGCAAGAGACCCAGTACTTC.